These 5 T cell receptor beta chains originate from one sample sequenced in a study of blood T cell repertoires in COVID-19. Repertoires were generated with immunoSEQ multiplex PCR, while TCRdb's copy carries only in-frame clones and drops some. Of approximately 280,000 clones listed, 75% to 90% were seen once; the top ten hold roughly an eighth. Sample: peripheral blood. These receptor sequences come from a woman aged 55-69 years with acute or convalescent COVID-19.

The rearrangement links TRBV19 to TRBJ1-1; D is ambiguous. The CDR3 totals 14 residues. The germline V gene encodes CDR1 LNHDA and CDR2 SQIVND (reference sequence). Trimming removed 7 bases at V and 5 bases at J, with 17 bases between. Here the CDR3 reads CASTPEGRRTEAFF. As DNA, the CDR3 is TGTGCCAGTACCCCCGAGGGAAGGAGGACTGAAGCTTTCTTT.

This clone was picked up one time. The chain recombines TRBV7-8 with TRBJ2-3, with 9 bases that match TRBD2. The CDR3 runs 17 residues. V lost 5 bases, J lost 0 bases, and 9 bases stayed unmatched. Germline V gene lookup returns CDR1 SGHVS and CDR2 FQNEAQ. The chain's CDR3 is CASSLRRLAASTDTQYF. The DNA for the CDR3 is TGTGCCAGCAGCCTAAGGCGACTAGCGGCGAGCACAGATACGCAGTATTTT.

CDR3 nucleotide sequence: TGTGCCAGTGTACCACGACAGGGGAATCACAATGAGCAGTTCTTC. It is translated as CASVPRQGNHNEQFF. The V and J genes are TRBV19 and TRBJ2-1; TRBD1 matches 8 bases. Germline V CDR1 and CDR2: LNHDA, SQIVND (reference sequence). V gave up 8 bases and J gave up 5 bases; unmatched junction bases: 11. The CDR3 contains 15 residues.

CDR3: CASSTYGQGVSVKNIQYF. CDR3 nucleotide sequence: TGTGCCAGTAGTACGTACGGACAGGGGGTGTCAGTCAAAAACATTCAGTACTTC. The V gene is TRBV19, the J gene TRBJ2-4; 10 bases line up with TRBD1. The germline CDR1 and CDR2 sequences are LNHDA and SQIVND (reference sequence). Unmatched junction bases numbered 12, after V lost 4 bases and J lost 3 bases. The CDR3 is made up of 18 amino acids.

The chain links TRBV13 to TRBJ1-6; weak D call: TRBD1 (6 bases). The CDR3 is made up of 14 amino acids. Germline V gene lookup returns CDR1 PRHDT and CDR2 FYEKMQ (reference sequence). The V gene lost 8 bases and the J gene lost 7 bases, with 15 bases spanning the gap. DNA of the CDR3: TGTGCCAGCTCCCGTCGTGGGGGCAATTCACCCCTCCACTTT. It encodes CASSRRGGNSPLHF. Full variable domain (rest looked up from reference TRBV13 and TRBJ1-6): AAGVIQSPRHLIKEKRETATLKCYPIPRHDTVYWYQQGPGQDPQFLISFYEKMQSDKGSIPDRFSAQQFSDYHSELNMSSLELGDSALYFCASSRRGGNSPLHFGNGTRLTVT.